The present entry profiles one T cell receptor beta chain with its context. Using immunoSEQ multiplex PCR, the repertoire was profiled, and TCRdb retains in-frame clones only, with some absent. The table records around 400,000 clones, more than 75% of them present only once. Germline lookup yields CDR1 SQVTM and CDR2 ANQGSEA. The CDR3 is 10 residues long. V was clipped by 1 base and J by 7 bases, with 4 bases between them. The entry originates in a study of blood T cell repertoires in COVID-19. At the level of the study: PBMCs, B-cell-depleted T cells, or T cells were the source of the cDNA or gDNA that made up the material.

Seattle participants joined during active infection and were tracked over time. The TCR was taken from a woman between 25 and 40 years old with COVID-19, enrolled during active disease. The chain uses TRBV29-1 and TRBJ1-2; unclear D gene. The sequenced sample was peripheral blood. The chain's CDR3 is CSVEGPGYTF. The CDR3, as DNA: TGCAGCGTTGAAGGGCCTGGCTACACCTTC. Together with reference TRBV29-1 and TRBJ1-2, the CDR3 gives the full variable domain: SAVISQKPSRDICQRGTSLTIQCQVDSQVTMMFWYRQQPGQSLTLIATANQGSEATYESGFVIDKFPISRPNLTFSTLTVSNMSPEDSSIYLCSVEGPGYTFGSGTRLTVV.